Presented here are 23 T cell receptor beta chains from one specimen sequenced in a study of control samples from healthy donors and cancer patients. Data came from immunoSEQ multiplex PCR; TCRdb stores just in-frame clones and leaves some out. Of about 80,000 clones listed, roughly 89% are singletons. The specimen was blood. The receptors shown here come from a man between 50 and 59 years old in good health.

This clone appeared once. The chain joins TRBV15 to TRBJ1-2; D unresolved. The CDR3 totals 14 residues. Deletions cut 5 bases from V and 5 bases from J, with 15 bases between. CDR1 is LNHNV, CDR2 YYDKDF, per germline (reference sequence). The CDR3 bases are TGTGCCACCAGCCTTGGACCCACCGGGTATGGCTACACCTTC. Translating gives CATSLGPTGYGYTF.

The chain has TRBV27 and TRBJ2-7, with unresolved D. The CDR3 runs to 13 residues. Germline lookup yields CDR1 MNHEY and CDR2 SMNVEV (reference sequence). Trimming took off 0 bases at V and 4 bases at J, with 7 bases between the two ends. The CDR3 spells CASSLSLGYEQYF. CDR3 DNA sequence: TGTGCCAGCAGTTTATCACTTGGGTACGAGCAGTACTTC.

The chain recombines TRBV18 with TRBJ2-3; tentatively, D is TRBD2 (6 bases). The CDR3 is 15 amino acids. Deletions cut 1 base from V and 4 bases from J, with 12 bases between. CDR1 and CDR2 from the germline V gene are KGHSH and LQKENI. CDR3 sequence: CASSPRQRVADTQYF. The CDR3 DNA follows: TGTGCCAGCTCACCACGACAGCGGGTGGCAGATACGCAGTATTTT.

The J gene is TRBJ2-3, the V gene TRBV18; tentative D call: TRBD1 (6 bases). Germline V gene lookup returns CDR1 KGHSH and CDR2 LQKENI. Trimming left V 6 bases short and J 1 base short, with 14 bases between. The CDR3 has 15 residues. The CDR3 reads CASSKGELRTDTQYF. The CDR3 coding sequence is TGTGCCAGCTCGAAGGGGGAACTCCGCACAGATACGCAGTATTTT.

This chain connects TRBV24-1 to TRBJ2-5; 7 bases fit TRBD1. From germline, CDR1 is KGHDR and CDR2 SFDVKD. V lost 5 bases, J lost 4 bases, and 3 bases stayed unmatched. The CDR3 has 13 amino acids. CDR3 nucleotides: TGTGCCACCAGTGTGACAGGGAGAGAGACCCAGTACTTC. Residues: CATSVTGRETQYF.

The chain joins TRBV24-1 to TRBJ2-2, with a weak D call TRBD2 (5 bases). V gave up 0 bases and J gave up 5 bases, with 6 bases separating them. The CDR3 spans 14 residues. Germline assignment: CDR1 KGHDR and CDR2 SFDVKD. The CDR3, as DNA: TGTGCCACCAGTGATTTGCCGGGAACCGGGGAGCTGTTTTTT. Its protein is CATSDLPGTGELFF.

Of note for this clone: The sample carries other DNA sequences with the same CDR3. V is TRBV27 and J is TRBJ1-2; D is uncertain. The germline gives CDR1 MNHEY, CDR2 SMNVEV (reference sequence). V was shortened by 3 bases and J by 2 bases, with 7 bases between the two germline ends. This CDR3 has 13 residues. DNA of the CDR3: TGTGCCAGCAGTTTGCGACGGAACTATGGCTACACCTTC. Its protein product is CASSLRRNYGYTF.

This clone was detected a few times. V is TRBV19 and J is TRBJ2-7; tentatively, D is TRBD1 (6 bases). The V gene's germline CDR1 is LNHDA and CDR2 SQIVND (reference sequence). Trimming cost V 3 bases and J 3 bases, with 18 bases left between them. CDR3 length: 16 amino acids. As DNA, the CDR3 is TGTGCCAGTAGTATTCGAGAGGGGGACGGATACTACGAGCAGTACTTC. Protein product: CASSIREGDGYYEQYF.

This clone has just one count. This chain joins TRBV29-1 and TRBJ1-2; weak D call: TRBD1 (6 bases). The CDR3 has 13 residues. Germline assignment: CDR1 SQVTM and CDR2 ANQGSEA. V lost 6 bases, J lost 6 bases, and 17 bases lay in between. The CDR3 is CSVSQGTMNGYTF. The CDR3, as DNA: TGCAGCGTCTCACAGGGAACGATGAATGGCTACACCTTC.

The CDR3 loop is CSVEDPGTGAHNYGYTF. The CDR3, as DNA: TGCAGCGTTGAAGATCCCGGGACAGGGGCCCATAACTATGGCTACACCTTC. The J gene is TRBJ1-2, the V gene TRBV29-1; 10 bases map to TRBD1. CDR3 size: 17 residues. Per germline, CDR1 SQVTM and CDR2 ANQGSEA. The V gene end was trimmed by 0 bases and the J gene end by 1 base; junction bases not matched to a gene: 8.

The CDR3 loop is CASSEELYEQYF. CDR3 in DNA: TGTGCCAGCAGTGAAGAGCTATACGAGCAGTACTTC. This chain joins TRBV2 and TRBJ2-7; D call uncertain. Trimming left V 1 base short and J 4 bases short, with 5 bases between. Germline CDR1 is SNHLY and CDR2 is FYNNEI. CDR3 size: 12 residues.

The chain links TRBV3-1 (or the pseudogene TRBV3-2) to TRBJ2-2; D is undetermined. The length of the CDR3 is 14 residues. V shed 4 bases and J shed 0 bases, with 6 bases lying between them. Germline loops: CDR1 LGHDT, CDR2 YNNKEL (reference sequence). In DNA form, the CDR3 reads TGTGCCAGCAGCCGGACGTCGAACACCGGGGAGCTGTTTTTT. Translated, it gives CASSRTSNTGELFF.

The V and J genes are TRBV6-5 and TRBJ1-1; no firm D call. V was shortened by 4 bases and J by 8 bases, with 11 bases between the two germline ends. CDR3 length equals 12 residues. Germline-derived CDR1 and CDR2 are MNHEY and SVGAGI. The CDR3 region has the DNA TGTGCCAGCAGTTCCCTTTTATCCGAAGCTTTCTTT. It yields the protein CASSSLLSEAFF.

Only one count was recorded for this clone. This chain links TRBV5-1 with TRBJ2-3; 7 bases align to TRBD1. Germline V gives CDR1 SGHRS, CDR2 YFSETQ. V lost 3 bases to trimming and J lost 6 bases; unmatched junction nucleotides: 1. This CDR3 spans 12 amino acids. The CDR3 sequence: CASSSRGDTQYF. DNA of the CDR3: TGCGCCAGCAGCTCCAGGGGGGATACGCAGTATTTT.

The J gene is TRBJ1-2, the V gene TRBV7-8; D remains ambiguous. The CDR3 runs 15 residues. Germline V gene data show CDR1 as SGHVS and CDR2 as FQNEAQ. V gave up 8 bases and J gave up 3 bases, with 19 bases separating them. CDR3 coding DNA: TGTGCCAGCCGCCCGTCGGGTTGGTTTTACTATGGCTACACCTTC. As protein: CASRPSGWFYYGYTF.

The chain employs TRBV3-1 (or the pseudogene TRBV3-2) and TRBJ2-1; D remains unclear. The germline V gene has CDR1 LGHDT and CDR2 YNNKEL (reference sequence). The CDR3 runs to 12 residues. The ends were cut back, 1 base at V and 7 bases at J, with 5 bases in the middle. For the CDR3, the DNA is TGTGCCAGCAGCCAAGCCTTGAATGAGCAGTTCTTC. Residues: CASSQALNEQFF.

This clone appeared once. The chain is built from TRBV9 and TRBJ1-1, with no clear D. Germline loops: CDR1 SGDLS, CDR2 YYNGEE. Between the trimmed V and J ends, which lost 3 bases and 5 bases, there was a span of 8 bases. The CDR3 length is 12 residues. CDR3 sequence: CASSGAGTEAFF. The CDR3 nucleotides are TGTGCCAGCAGCGGAGCGGGAACTGAAGCTTTCTTT. The full variable domain, with the rest looked up from reference TRBV9 and TRBJ1-1, is DSGVTQTPKHLITATGQRVTLRCSPRSGDLSVYWYQQSLDQGLQFLIQYYNGEERAKGNILERFSAQQFPDLHSELNLSSLELGDSALYFCASSGAGTEAFFGQGTRLTVV.

The V call is TRBV18, the J call TRBJ1-1; 8 bases fit TRBD1. The CDR3 has 14 residues. Germline CDR1 KGHSH, CDR2 LQKENI. V shed 4 bases, J shed 3 bases, and the junction held 4 bases outside the gene matches. Here the CDR3 DNA reads TGTGCCAGCTCACGGATACAGGGGGACACTGAAGCTTTCTTT. The encoded protein is CASSRIQGDTEAFF.

The V and J genes are TRBV19 and TRBJ2-1, with 9 bases aligning to TRBD2. V lost 6 bases to trimming and J lost 7 bases; unmatched junction nucleotides: 4. CDR3 length: 13 amino acids. In germline, CDR1 is LNHDA, CDR2 SQIVND (reference sequence). Here the CDR3 DNA reads TGTGCCAGTAGCTGGACTAGCGCGAATGAGCAGTTCTTC. The encoded protein is CASSWTSANEQFF.

This chain joins TRBV2 and TRBJ2-1, with 7 positions matching TRBD2. CDR1 SNHLY and CDR2 FYNNEI come from the germline V gene. J was trimmed by 5 bases and V by 2 bases; bases with no gene match: 6. The CDR3 consists of 15 residues. For the CDR3, the DNA is TGTGCCAGCAGTGAAATGATGGCGGGGGACAATGAGCAGTTCTTC. This encodes CASSEMMAGDNEQFF.

The J gene is TRBJ2-5, the V gene TRBV11-3, with D maybe TRBD2 (5 bases). Germline CDR1 and CDR2: SGHNT and YENEEA. With 2 bases removed from V and 7 bases from J, the gap between germline ends came to 11 bases. CDR3 size: 13 residues. DNA for the CDR3: TGTGCCAGCAGCTTAAGGGCCGCGGGGACCCAGTACTTC. Translating it yields CASSLRAAGTQYF.

This clone was detected once. The rearrangement joins TRBV7-7 to TRBJ2-2; weak D call: TRBD1 (5 bases). The V and J ends lost 5 bases and 1 base respectively, with 8 bases between them. The germline CDR1 and CDR2 sequences are SSHAT and FNYEAQ (reference sequence). This CDR3 has 14 residues. This CDR3 is CASSTDRNTGELFF. The CDR3 DNA sequence: TGTGCCAGCAGCACAGACAGGAACACCGGGGAGCTGTTTTTT. The complete variable domain, with remaining parts taken from reference TRBV7-7 and TRBJ2-2, reads GAGVSQSPRYKVTKRGQDVTLRCDPISSHATLYWYQQALGQGPEFLTYFNYEAQPDKSGLPSDRFSAERPEGSISTLTIQRTEQRDSAMYRCASSTDRNTGELFFGEGSRLTVL.

This chain links TRBV15 with TRBJ2-1; D might be TRBD2 (6 bases). The CDR3 has 17 residues. CDR1 LNHNV and CDR2 YYDKDF come from the germline V gene (reference sequence). Trimming stripped 0 bases from V and 2 bases from J, with 14 bases between. The CDR3 bases are TGTGCCACCAGCAGAGATGTTGGGGGAGGCCCCTACAATGAGCAGTTCTTC. It is translated as CATSRDVGGGPYNEQFF.